This TCR beta chain was found in a study of CD8 T cells in ankylosing spondylitis. Libraries for TCR beta were made by quantitative 5'-RACE with molecular barcodes. MiXCR was run by TCRdb on the 5' RACE reads, yielding one entry per CDR3 protein. The table lists a few hundred thousand distinct CDR3 sequences, approximately 22% of them singletons. The CDR3 contains 11 residues. Trimming removed 6 bases from V and 5 bases from J, with 5 bases in between. Germline V gene data show CDR1 as MGHDK and CDR2 as SYGVNS. This clonotype was seen only a few times. As yet, its antigen is unknown. Study-level points and caveats: Clones tied to disease were said to be significantly enriched in matched ankylosing spondylitis synovial fluid. One TCR beta motif, made up of roughly 8 highly homologous variants, appeared characteristic of ankylosing spondylitis blood.

The chain recombines TRBV25-1 with TRBJ2-1, with unresolved D. The receptor was isolated from a male donor with ankylosing spondylitis or in good health (not recorded which). The sequencing sample was made of blood, either unsorted or a sorted T cell fraction (not recorded which). In DNA form, the CDR3 reads TGTGCCAGCAGGATGCACAATGAGCAGTTCTTC. It encodes CASRMHNEQFF.